Listed below are T cell receptor beta chains from one sample, sequenced in a study of shared clonotypes between healthy human individuals. Sequenced by immunoSEQ multiplex PCR; TCRdb stores in-frame clones only, minus some. Of hundreds of thousands of clones listed, around three quarters are singletons. The sample was PBMCs. The origin of the receptors is a woman between 40 and 50 years old in good health. Some clones in this sample may be carry-over from other donors' samples. The CDR3 runs from the conserved cysteine through the conserved F or W. A D gene is named only where the DNA matches it firmly. Not every row has a clone size; where given, it reads once, few, many or a size class.

V gene,D gene,J gene,clone size,CDR3 length,CDR3 protein,CDR3 DNA
TRBV11-3,NA,TRBJ2-1,NA,14,CASSLAGAYNEQFF,TGTGCCAGCAGCTTAGCGGGGGCCTACAATGAGCAGTTCTTC
TRBV7-9,NA,TRBJ1-1,NA,17,CASSLAWGDLMNTEAFF,TGTGCCAGCAGCTTAGCGTGGGGGGATCTTATGAACACTGAAGCTTTCTTT
TRBV5-1,NA,TRBJ2-3,once,14,CASSPLGNRDTQYF,TGCGCCAGCAGCCCTCTCGGGAACCGGGATACGCAGTATTTT
TRBV9,TRBD1,TRBJ1-3,NA,14,CVSSGTGTGNTIYF,TGTGTCAGCAGCGGGACAGGGACTGGAAACACCATATATTTT
TRBV11-2,NA,TRBJ2-7,NA,14,CASSLDPYTYEQYF,TGTGCCAGCAGCTTAGACCCGTACACCTACGAGCAGTACTTC
TRBV27,TRBD1,TRBJ2-7,once,14,CASSSNRGPYEQYF,TGTGCCAGCAGTTCTAACAGGGGTCCCTACGAGCAGTACTTC
TRBV15,TRBD1,TRBJ1-3,NA,14,CATSLDRARNTIYF,TGTGCCACCAGCCTGGACAGGGCTCGAAACACCATATATTTT
TRBV27,NA,TRBJ1-2,NA,14,CASSSPGTNYGYTF,TGTGCCAGCAGTTCGCCAGGAACTAACTATGGCTACACCTTC
TRBV27,TRBD2,TRBJ2-7,NA,14,CASSPGLTRYEQYF,TGTGCCAGCAGTCCGGGACTAACTAGATACGAGCAGTACTTC
TRBV10-2,NA,TRBJ2-7,once,13,CASKEAGNSEQYF,TGCGCCAGCAAGGAGGCAGGAAACTCCGAGCAGTACTTC
TRBV4-1,TRBD1,TRBJ2-7,once,16,CASRPGWGTGLHEQYF,TGCGCCAGCAGGCCCGGTTGGGGGACAGGCCTACACGAGCAGTACTTC
TRBV2,NA,TRBJ1-1,NA,13,CASSEVQRTEAFF,TGTGCCAGCAGTGAAGTACAAAGGACTGAAGCTTTCTTT
TRBV7-6,NA,TRBJ2-1,few,16,CASSLGAPTVGDEQFF,TGTGCCAGCAGCTTAGGGGCGCCTACCGTGGGGGATGAGCAGTTCTTC
TRBV9,NA,TRBJ1-1,NA,14,CASSQLAWNTEAFF,TGTGCCAGCAGCCAACTTGCCTGGAACACTGAAGCTTTCTTT
TRBV7-9,TRBD2,TRBJ2-7,NA,15,CASSPSGSYGYEQYF,TGTGCCAGCAGCCCTAGCGGGAGTTACGGCTACGAGCAGTACTTC
TRBV9,TRBD1,TRBJ2-6,once,20,CASSTRTGYAFRSGANVLTF,TGTGCCAGCAGCACCCGGACAGGGTACGCCTTTAGGTCTGGGGCCAACGTCCTGACTTTC
TRBV28,NA,TRBJ2-1,once,14,CASSLGGTYNEQFF,TGTGCCAGCAGTTTGGGAGGTACCTACAATGAGCAGTTCTTC
TRBV29-1,TRBD1,TRBJ2-2,once,13,CSANRGQGGELFF,TGCAGCGCGAACAGGGGGCAGGGCGGGGAGCTGTTTTTT
TRBV28,NA,TRBJ2-1,NA,14,CASSLGTSYNEQFF,TGTGCCAGCAGTTTAGGCACCTCCTACAATGAGCAGTTCTTC
TRBV7-9,TRBD1,TRBJ1-2,NA,15,CASSYRDRVNIGYTF,TGTGCCAGCAGCTACCGGGACAGGGTCAATATTGGGTACACCTTC
TRBV5-1,NA,TRBJ2-5,NA,12,CASSRYQETQYF,TGCGCCAGCAGCAGGTACCAAGAGACCCAGTACTTC
TRBV28,TRBD2,TRBJ2-1,NA,17,CASSLHPGREAYNEQFF,TGTGCCAGCAGTTTACATCCCGGGAGGGAAGCATACAATGAGCAGTTCTTC
TRBV6-6,NA,TRBJ1-5,NA,15,CASSYCGSSTQPQHF,TGTGCCAGCAGTTACTGCGGTTCTAGTACCCAGCCCCAGCATTTT
TRBV7-9,NA,TRBJ2-7,NA,13,CASSSQTTYEQYF,TGTGCCAGCAGTTCACAAACAACCTACGAGCAGTACTTC
TRBV5-4,TRBD1,TRBJ2-7,NA,14,CASSTRDRDYEQYF,TGTGCCAGCAGCACCCGGGACAGGGACTACGAGCAGTACTTC
TRBV5-1,NA,TRBJ1-4,NA,16,CASSHPLTRNNEKLFF,TGCGCCAGCAGCCACCCCCTGACACGAAATAATGAAAAACTGTTTTTT
TRBV2,NA,TRBJ1-1,NA,14,CASSDGQSNTEAFF,TGTGCCAGCAGTGATGGCCAATCGAACACTGAAGCTTTCTTT
TRBV5-1,NA,TRBJ2-7,NA,16,CASSLDGAPPPYEQYF,TGCGCCAGCAGCTTGGACGGGGCACCACCCCCCTACGAGCAGTACTTC
TRBV11-2,NA,TRBJ2-7,NA,15,CASSSSLAASYEQYF,TGTGCCAGCAGCTCCTCCCTGGCGGCTTCCTACGAGCAGTACTTC
TRBV20-1,NA,TRBJ1-2,NA,11,CSASVGVVGTF,TGCAGTGCTAGTGTGGGGGTGGTCGGCACCTTC
TRBV9,TRBD2,TRBJ2-7,NA,14,CASSVSGTSYEQYF,TGTGCCAGCAGCGTATCCGGGACTAGCTACGAGCAGTACTTC
TRBV9,TRBD2,TRBJ2-1,NA,16,CASSKGLAGSYNEQFF,TGTGCCAGCAGCAAGGGACTAGCGGGATCCTACAATGAGCAGTTCTTC
TRBV2,NA,TRBJ1-2,NA,14,CASSEQGISYGYTF,TGTGCCAGCAGTGAACAGGGCATCTCCTATGGCTACACCTTC
TRBV6-1,NA,TRBJ2-3,NA,16,CASSERKGSNTDTQYF,TGTGCCAGCAGCGAACGGAAGGGGTCGAACACAGATACGCAGTATTTT
TRBV20-1,NA,TRBJ2-5,NA,11,CSASKGETQYF,TGCAGTGCCAGTAAAGGAGAGACCCAGTACTTC
TRBV5-1,TRBD1,TRBJ2-5,NA,14,CASSLRGLGETQYF,TGCGCCAGCAGCTTGAGGGGGCTAGGGGAGACCCAGTACTTC
TRBV19,NA,TRBJ1-1,once,13,CASSTQVNTEAFF,TGTGCCAGTAGTACGCAGGTGAACACTGAAGCTTTCTTT
TRBV4-1,NA,TRBJ2-7,many,13,CASRRDLNSEQYF,TGCGCCAGCAGAAGGGACCTCAATTCCGAGCAGTACTTC
TRBV5-1,TRBD2,TRBJ2-7,NA,16,CASSLGVAGGSYEQYF,TGCGCCAGCAGCTTGGGTGTAGCGGGAGGGAGTTACGAGCAGTACTTC
TRBV11-2,NA,TRBJ2-5,NA,14,CASSLDRAQETQYF,TGTGCCAGCAGCTTAGACAGGGCGCAAGAGACCCAGTACTTC
TRBV7-9,NA,TRBJ1-2,NA,14,CASSLPLVDYGYTF,TGTGCCAGCAGCTTACCCCTGGTGGACTATGGCTACACCTTC
TRBV7-6,TRBD2,TRBJ2-1,once,14,CASSFGTSGNEQFF,TGTGCCAGCAGCTTCGGGACTAGCGGCAATGAGCAGTTCTTC
TRBV9,NA,TRBJ2-7,NA,13,CAGQRPNSYEQYF,TGTGCCGGCCAGCGCCCGAATTCCTACGAGCAGTACTTC
TRBV18,NA,TRBJ1-3,NA,16,CASSPPRGGIGNTIYF,TGTGCCAGCTCACCACCGAGAGGGGGAATAGGAAACACCATATATTTT
TRBV4-2,NA,TRBJ2-2,many,21,CASSQDPVWGGGDPNTGELFF,TGTGCCAGCAGCCAAGACCCAGTTTGGGGAGGGGGAGATCCGAACACCGGGGAGCTGTTTTTT
TRBV15,NA,TRBJ2-7,NA,12,CATSRDGGEQYF,TGTGCCACCAGCAGAGACGGTGGGGAGCAGTACTTC
TRBV6-1,NA,TRBJ1-2,NA,13,CASSGGGGRGYTF,TGTGCCAGCAGTGGGGGTGGGGGACGTGGCTACACCTTC
TRBV5-1,TRBD2,TRBJ2-7,NA,16,CASSPLSRAGDREQYF,TGCGCCAGCAGCCCCCTCTCAAGAGCGGGAGATCGCGAGCAGTACTTC
TRBV4-1,NA,TRBJ1-1,once,14,CASSQVYGYTEAFF,TGCGCCAGCAGCCAAGTTTACGGATACACTGAAGCTTTCTTT
TRBV6-1,NA,TRBJ1-4,NA,15,CASSEGERGREKLFF,TGTGCCAGCAGTGAAGGGGAGAGGGGTAGGGAAAAACTGTTTTTT
TRBV21-1,NA,TRBJ2-7,NA,16,CASSKLAGGPSYEQYF,TGTGCCAGCAGCAAACTAGCGGGAGGGCCGTCCTACGAGCAGTACTTC
TRBV7-2,TRBD1,TRBJ1-4,NA,14,CASSLEGADEKLFF,TGTGCCAGCAGCTTAGAGGGGGCAGATGAAAAACTGTTTTTT